This TCR beta chain was documented in a study of blood T cell repertoires in COVID-19. The V and J ends lost 10 bases and 3 bases, in that order; junction bases with no gene match: 6. The V gene's germline CDR1 is SGHRS and CDR2 YFSETQ. This CDR3 region has 13 residues. Some clones are missing from TCRdb's copy, which holds only in-frame ones; the method was immunoSEQ multiplex PCR. Among 130,000 to 150,000 clones listed, approximately 88% were seen once. The J gene is TRBJ1-4, the V gene TRBV5-1, with 7 bases matching TRBD1. The receptor's source is a woman aged 50 to 60 with acute or convalescent COVID-19. Specimen: peripheral blood. This chain's CDR3 is CASQGDPNEKLFF. In DNA form, the CDR3 reads TGCGCCTCGCAGGGGGACCCTAATGAAAAACTGTTTTTT. Full variable domain (rest looked up from reference TRBV5-1 and TRBJ1-4): KAGVTQTPRYLIKTRGQQVTLSCSPISGHRSVSWYQQTPGQGLQFLFEYFSETQRNKGNFPGRFSGRQFSNSRSEMNVSTLELGDSALYLCASQGDPNEKLFFGSGTQLSVL.